This T cell receptor (beta chain) was identified in a study of early T cells in non-severe SARS-CoV-2 infection. Trimming removed 3 bases from V and 0 bases from J, with 15 bases in between. This CDR3 contains 16 residues. The germline V gene has CDR1 DFQATT and CDR2 SNEGSKA (reference sequence). The protocol attached unique molecular identifiers to individual cDNA molecules. TCRdb reanalysed the 5' RACE reads using MiXCR and keeps one entry per CDR3 protein. The sample shows fewer than 55,000 distinct CDR3 sequences, about 6.5% of them seen only once. V usage is TRBV20-1 and J usage is TRBJ1-5; perhaps TRBD1 as D (6 bases). The sequenced sample was whole blood, obtained at baseline. The receptor was derived from an adult who was a healthcare worker with PCR-confirmed SARS-CoV-2 infection or an uninfected control (not recorded which). The CDR3 spells CSASEGRGYSNQPQHF. The CDR3 nucleotides are TGCAGTGCTAGCGAGGGGAGGGGGTATAGCAATCAGCCCCAGCATTTT.